A selection of T cell receptor beta chains follows, all from one sample in a study of low-dose radiotherapy and immunotherapy resistance in tumors. MiXCR was run by TCRdb on the reads, yielding one entry per CDR3 protein. This sample carries 55,000 to 70,000 distinct CDR3 sequences, 20% to 25% of them seen once, and the ten largest clones take under 6.5%. The sequences come from PBMCs, collected before treatment. Every receptor here comes from a male donor with prostate cancer. CDR3s include the opening cysteine and the closing phenylalanine or tryptophan. The D gene is left open where the match is weak. Not all rows give a size; the values are once, few, many and, for expanded clones, a class.

clone_size d_call j_call v_call cdr3_nt cdr3_aa
- TRBD1 TRBJ1-1 TRBV5-8 TGTGCCAGCAGCTCCCGGGGACAGGGCATAGTCACTGAAGCTTTCTTT CASSSRGQGIVTEAFF
many - TRBJ2-1 TRBV3-1 TGTGCCAGCAGCAAAACCAATGAGCAGTTCTTC CASSKTNEQFF
many - TRBJ2-5 TRBV5-1 TGCGCCAGCAGCGCATCCGGGACGGACCAAGAGACCCAGTACTTC CASSASGTDQETQYF
many TRBD1 TRBJ1-1 TRBV5-4 TGTGCCAGCAGCTTGGACAGGGGGTTGGAAGCTTTCTTT CASSLDRGLEAFF
many - TRBJ1-2 TRBV27 TGTGCCAGCAGTTTAGCAGGGGCAGGGGTGTTCTATGGCTACACCTTC CASSLAGAGVFYGYTF
many - TRBJ2-7 TRBV5-4 TGTGCCAGCAGCCCCTCGGATACCTACGAGCAGTACTTC CASSPSDTYEQYF
- TRBD2 TRBJ2-5 TRBV12-3/TRBV12-4 TGTGCCAGCAGTCGTAGCGGGGGACCGCGGGAGACCCAGTACTTC CASSRSGGPRETQYF
many - TRBJ2-7 TRBV5-6 TGTGCCAGCAGCCCACCAGGGGCATGGTACGAGCAGTACTTC CASSPPGAWYEQYF
many - TRBJ1-1 TRBV5-4 TGTGCCAGCAGCCTAGACAGAGGGATGGAAGCTTTCTTT CASSLDRGMEAFF
few TRBD1 TRBJ1-1 TRBV5-4 TGTGCCAGCAGCTTTCCACCAGGGGGATACAACACTGAAGCTTTCTTT CASSFPPGGYNTEAFF
many - TRBJ2-5 TRBV5-6 TGTGCCAGCAGCTTGGGCTCAGCTCAAGAGACCCAGTACTTC CASSLGSAQETQYF
many TRBD1 TRBJ2-7 TRBV2 TGTGCCAGCAGTGAGGTGGGACAGGGGGGGTACGAGCAGTACTTC CASSEVGQGGYEQYF
many TRBD2 TRBJ2-2 TRBV5-1 TGCGCCAGCAGCTACGGGGGGAACTTGGCCGGGGAGCTGTTTTTT CASSYGGNLAGELFF
- - TRBJ1-2 TRBV3-1 TGTGCCAGCAGCCAGAGTTACAGGGACGATGGCTACACCTTC CASSQSYRDDGYTF
- - TRBJ2-5 TRBV28 TGTGCCATACTTCAGAGCTCCTACAATGAGCAGAACTTC CAILQSSYNEQNF
- TRBD2 TRBJ2-1 TRBV20-1 TGCAGTGCGGGACTAGCACTTTACAATGAGCAGTTCTTC CSAGLALYNEQFF
many - TRBJ1-2 TRBV6-6 TGTGCCAGCAGCCCCGACCCAAACTATGGCTACACCTTC CASSPDPNYGYTF
many - TRBJ1-5 TRBV25-1 TGTGCCAGCAGTGAGGCGGGGGTGGGCAATCAGCCCCAGCATTTT CASSEAGVGNQPQHF
many - TRBJ1-2 TRBV5-1 TGCGCCAGCAGCTTGGAAAAGGCGAGAGGTGGCTACACCTTC CASSLEKARGGYTF
medium-sized - TRBJ2-7 TRBV20-1 TGCAGCGGCCAGTCCGGGGCTTATTACGAGCAGTACTTC CSGQSGAYYEQYF
- - TRBJ2-7 TRBV28 TGTGCCAGCACTCAAGTACCAAGAGGAAGATACGAGCAGTACTTC CASTQVPRGRYEQYF
- - TRBJ2-1 TRBV5-5 TGTGCCAGCAGCTCTGACAGTAATGAGCAGTTCTTC CASSSDSNEQFF
- - TRBJ2-5 TRBV9 TGTGCCAGCAGCGTACCACGGAAGACCCAGTACTTC CASSVPRKTQYF
- TRBD1 TRBJ2-7 TRBV5-1 TGCGCCAGCAGGACAGGGGCTGCACGCTCCTACGAGCAGTACTTC CASRTGAARSYEQYF
- TRBD1 TRBJ2-4 TRBV18 TGTGCCAGCTCCCGACAGGGGGGAAACATTCAGTACTTC CASSRQGGNIQYF
many - TRBJ2-5 TRBV7-8 TGTGCCAGCAGCTTAGCGGAGGCCCAAGAGACCCAGTACTTC CASSLAEAQETQYF
- TRBD2 TRBJ2-1 TRBV11-2 TGTGCCAGCAGCCCTGACGGGGGGACTGTCTACAATGAGCAGTTCTTC CASSPDGGTVYNEQFF
- - TRBJ1-1 TRBV20-1 TGCAGTGCTAGGCCAGGCCCTGTGAACACTGAAGCTTTCTTT CSARPGPVNTEAFF
many TRBD1 TRBJ1-1 TRBV25-1 TGTGCCAGCAGTGAGGCCGGGACAGGGATCACTGAAGCTTTCTTT CASSEAGTGITEAFF
- - TRBJ2-5 TRBV5-5 TGTGCCAGCAGCCCTTCGCCAGGGGGGCAAGAGACCCAGTACTTC CASSPSPGGQETQYF
many - TRBJ2-5 TRBV6-6 TGTGCCAGCAGTTACGACGGTGGGAAAGAGACCCAGTACTTC CASSYDGGKETQYF
many TRBD2 TRBJ2-3 TRBV7-9 TGTGCCAGCAGCTTACCCCCAGCGGGAGGGCCTCGTATCTATTTT CASSLPPAGGPRIYF
many - TRBJ2-1 TRBV4-1 TGCGCCAGCAGCCAAGTGGGGGGATCCTACAATGAGCAGTTCTTC CASSQVGGSYNEQFF
many - TRBJ1-5 TRBV18 TGTGCCAGCTCACCACTTGACGGCAATCAGCCCCAGCATTTT CASSPLDGNQPQHF
many TRBD1 TRBJ1-5 TRBV19 TGTGCCAGTAGTCTAGGGACAGGGAGCAATCAGCCCCAGCATTTT CASSLGTGSNQPQHF
many - TRBJ2-7 TRBV6-4 TGTGCCAGCAAGGAGACCGCGTCCTACGAGCAGTACTTC CASKETASYEQYF
many - TRBJ1-5 TRBV2 TGTGCCAGCAGTGAACCCCAGGGCGGCAATCAGCCCCAGCATTTT CASSEPQGGNQPQHF
many TRBD2 TRBJ2-3 TRBV5-1 TGCGCCAGCAGCTCGGGGACTAGCGGGAGGGGCGAAGATACGCAGTATTTT CASSSGTSGRGEDTQYF
once - TRBJ2-3 TRBV12-5 TGTGCTAGTGGTTTGGTCGGTGGTACGCAGTATTTT CASGLVGGTQYF
many - TRBJ2-1 TRBV6-2/TRBV6-3 TGTGCCAGCAACTCGCGGAACTCCTACAATGAGCGGTTCTTC CASNSRNSYNERFF
few TRBD1 TRBJ2-1 TRBV29-1 TGCAGGTGTGCGGGACAGGGGTTTAATGAGCAGTTCTTC CRCAGQGFNEQFF
few TRBD1 TRBJ2-2 TRBV29-1 TGCAGCGTTCCGACTACAGGGGGCATGAACACCGGGGAGCTGTTTTTT CSVPTTGGMNTGELFF
many - TRBJ1-2 TRBV20-1 TGCAGTGCTAAAAGGGCATCCCCCGGGGATGGCTACACCTTC CSAKRASPGDGYTF
many - TRBJ1-1 TRBV12-3/TRBV12-4 TGTGCCAGCAGGCTGTCCCAGAGGGACACTGAAGCTTTCTTT CASRLSQRDTEAFF
many - TRBJ1-6 TRBV20-1 TGCAGTGCTAGAGGGTTCGGACAGTCAAATTCACCCCTCCACTTT CSARGFGQSNSPLHF